The 15 T cell receptor beta chains below were found in one sample sequenced in a study of blood T cell repertoires in COVID-19. The table came from immunoSEQ multiplex PCR; TCRdb's copy has only in-frame clones and leaves some out. Among fewer than 700,000 clones listed, approximately 88% were seen once. The sequenced material came from peripheral blood. All receptors derive from a woman aged 45-59 years with COVID-19, enrolled during active disease.

V gene TRBV12-5 combines with J gene TRBJ1-6; TRBD1 is a possible D gene (5 bases). CDR3 length: 14 amino acids. Germline V CDR1 and CDR2: LGHNT, FRNRAP. The V end was cut by 6 bases, the J end by 9 bases, with 15 bases between. The chain's CDR3 is CASGLQAVSSPLHF. The CDR3 DNA reads TGTGCTAGTGGATTACAGGCGGTCAGTTCACCCCTCCACTTT.

The chain couples TRBV5-5 to TRBJ2-5, with TRBD1 matching 10 bases. J was trimmed by 7 bases and V by 4 bases; bases with no gene match: 13. CDR1 is SGHKS, CDR2 YYEKEE, per germline (reference sequence). The CDR3 is 16 residues long. The CDR3 DNA is TGTGCCAGCAGCCTAAGATCGGGACAGGGGCTGGGGACCCAGTACTTC. Translating gives CASSLRSGQGLGTQYF.

V and J are TRBV6-1 and TRBJ2-1, with no clear D. Germline V gene sequence: CDR1 MNHNS, CDR2 SASEGT. The CDR3 runs 11 residues. Trimming stripped 1 base from V and 9 bases from J, with 4 bases between. DNA of the CDR3: TGTGCCAGCAGTGAAGTTCTTGAGCAGTTCTTC. Its protein product is CASSEVLEQFF.

This clone came up once. The chain uses TRBV7-8 and TRBJ1-1; D not resolved. Trimming removed 5 bases from V and 3 bases from J, with 22 bases in between. The CDR3 runs to 17 residues. Germline lookup yields CDR1 SGHVS and CDR2 FQNEAQ. The CDR3: CASSLRTRGGHYTEAFF. CDR3 in DNA: TGTGCCAGCAGCCTTCGAACGCGTGGAGGGCACTACACTGAAGCTTTCTTT.

The rearrangement uses TRBV10-3 and TRBJ2-7; possible D gene TRBD2, 7 bases. There are 17 residues in the CDR3. CDR1 is ENHRY and CDR2 is SYGVKD in the germline V gene. V shed 1 base and J shed 6 bases, with 22 bases lying between them. The CDR3 here is CAISEFGGDTREGEQYF. CDR3 DNA sequence: TGTGCCATCAGTGAGTTTGGGGGGGACACCCGTGAGGGCGAGCAGTACTTC.

V gene TRBV4-1 combines with J gene TRBJ2-1, with TRBD1 matching over 8 bases. The CDR3 is made up of 16 amino acids. Germline assignment: CDR1 MGHRA and CDR2 YSYEKL. The V gene end was trimmed by 0 bases and the J gene end by 5 bases; junction bases not matched to a gene: 6. This CDR3 reads CASSQDEDRGNNEQFF. The CDR3 DNA sequence: TGCGCCAGCAGCCAAGACGAAGACAGGGGAAACAATGAGCAGTTCTTC.

On this clone itself: The CDR3 carries no conserved terminal phenylalanine or tryptophan, so it likely arises from a read error. It is unclear where the CDR3 begins or ends on the DNA, so no DNA is shown, and the CDR3 is as TCRdb lists it. This chain joins TRBV14 and TRBJ2-3; the listed D gene, TRBD2, was not tested against the DNA. The CDR3 adds up to 13 amino acids, both ends counted. Germline CDR1 and CDR2: SGHDN and FVKESK. CDR3 loop: CASSQLDSGGAYN.

J is TRBJ2-1 and V is TRBV6-5; 7 bases are a match to TRBD2. Trimming removed 6 bases from V and 10 bases from J; junction bases left unmatched: 0. The CDR3 extends over 10 amino acids. CDR1 is MNHEY and CDR2 is SVGAGI in the germline V gene. The CDR3 sequence is CASSGREQFF. The DNA of the CDR3 is TGTGCCAGCAGCGGGAGGGAGCAGTTCTTC.

The chain recombines TRBV14 with TRBJ1-6; D ambiguous. This CDR3 has 15 amino acids. The germline V gene encodes CDR1 SGHDN and CDR2 FVKESK. Trimming took 4 bases from V and 13 from J, leaving 20 bases between them. DNA for the CDR3: TGTGCCAGCAGCCCTCAGCCTCGAGGTCCTAGTCCCCTCCACTTT. It encodes CASSPQPRGPSPLHF.

V gene TRBV5-1 combines with J gene TRBJ1-1; D perhaps matches TRBD1 (5 bases). CDR1 and CDR2 from the germline V gene are SGHRS and YFSETQ. V lost 2 bases to trimming and J lost 11 bases, with 19 bases between them. This CDR3 has 14 amino acids. CDR3 nucleotide sequence: TGCGCCAGCAGCTTTTCTGCCCCGACAGATAAGGCTTTCTTT. Translation gives CASSFSAPTDKAFF.

The genes are TRBV5-1 and TRBJ1-2, with D perhaps matching TRBD1 (6 bases). CDR1 and CDR2 from the germline V gene are SGHRS and YFSETQ. This CDR3 region has 14 residues. V was clipped by 1 base and J by 2 bases, with 9 bases between them. The CDR3 bases are TGCGCCAGCAGCTTGCTTGGACAGAACTATGGCTACACCTTC. It encodes CASSLLGQNYGYTF.

V is TRBV6-5 and J is TRBJ1-6; 7 nucleotides match TRBD1. In germline, CDR1 is MNHEY, CDR2 SVGAGI. Trimming removed 6 bases from V and 6 bases from J; junction bases left unmatched: 8. The CDR3 spans 15 residues. The CDR3 nucleotides read TGTGCCAGCAGACCGACAGGGAGATTTAATTCACCCCTCCACTTT. This translates into CASRPTGRFNSPLHF.

The count of this clone is one. The J gene is TRBJ2-1, the V gene TRBV5-1; a weak D match, TRBD2 (6 bases). In germline, CDR1 is SGHRS, CDR2 YFSETQ. The CDR3 consists of 14 residues. Trimming removed 4 bases from V and 5 bases from J, with 13 bases in between. This CDR3 reads CASSLRGRDNEQFF. CDR3 bases: TGCGCCAGCAGCCTCCGGGGGAGAGACAATGAGCAGTTCTTC.

The chain carries TRBV5-1 and TRBJ1-3; tentative D call: TRBD1 (5 bases). This CDR3 contains 13 residues. Trimming took 2 bases from V and 3 from J, leaving 6 bases between them. The V gene's germline CDR1 is SGHRS and CDR2 YFSETQ. This CDR3 reads CASSFRGGNTIYF. CDR3 nucleotide sequence: TGCGCCAGCAGCTTTAGGGGTGGAAACACCATATATTTT.

The chain uses TRBV5-5 and TRBJ1-1; maybe TRBD1 (5 bases). The CDR3 totals 12 residues. Germline loops: CDR1 SGHKS, CDR2 YYEKEE (reference sequence). V lost 1 base and J lost 6, with 7 bases in between. The DNA of the CDR3 is TGTGCCAGCAGCTTGACGACAGCTGAAGCTTTCTTT. Protein: CASSLTTAEAFF. Full variable domain (missing parts from reference TRBV5-5 and TRBJ1-1): DAGVTQSPTHLIKTRGQQVTLRCSPISGHKSVSWYQQVLGQGPQFIFQYYEKEERGRGNFPDRFSARQFPNYSSELNVNALLLGDSALYLCASSLTTAEAFFGQGTRLTVV.